This T cell receptor beta chain emerged from a study of blood T cell repertoires in COVID-19. Across the study: PBMCs, B-cell-depleted T cells, or T cells were the source of the cDNA or gDNA that made up the material.

V lost 3 bases and J 3 bases, leaving 18 bases between the germline ends. CDR3 length equals 18 residues. Germline V gene lookup returns CDR1 KGHSH and CDR2 LQKENI. This clone has just a few counts. Assay: immunoSEQ multiplex PCR; the TCRdb copy retains only in-frame clones and omits some. The sample has 200,000 or so clones; roughly nine tenths are singletons. The chain links TRBV18 to TRBJ1-6; D not certain. Sequencing used peripheral blood. This sequence originates from a woman in her 70s with acute or convalescent COVID-19. The chain's CDR3 is CASSPVQHSPIYNSPLHF. Here the CDR3 DNA reads TGTGCCAGCTCACCGGTTCAGCATAGCCCAATCTATAATTCACCCCTCCACTTT.